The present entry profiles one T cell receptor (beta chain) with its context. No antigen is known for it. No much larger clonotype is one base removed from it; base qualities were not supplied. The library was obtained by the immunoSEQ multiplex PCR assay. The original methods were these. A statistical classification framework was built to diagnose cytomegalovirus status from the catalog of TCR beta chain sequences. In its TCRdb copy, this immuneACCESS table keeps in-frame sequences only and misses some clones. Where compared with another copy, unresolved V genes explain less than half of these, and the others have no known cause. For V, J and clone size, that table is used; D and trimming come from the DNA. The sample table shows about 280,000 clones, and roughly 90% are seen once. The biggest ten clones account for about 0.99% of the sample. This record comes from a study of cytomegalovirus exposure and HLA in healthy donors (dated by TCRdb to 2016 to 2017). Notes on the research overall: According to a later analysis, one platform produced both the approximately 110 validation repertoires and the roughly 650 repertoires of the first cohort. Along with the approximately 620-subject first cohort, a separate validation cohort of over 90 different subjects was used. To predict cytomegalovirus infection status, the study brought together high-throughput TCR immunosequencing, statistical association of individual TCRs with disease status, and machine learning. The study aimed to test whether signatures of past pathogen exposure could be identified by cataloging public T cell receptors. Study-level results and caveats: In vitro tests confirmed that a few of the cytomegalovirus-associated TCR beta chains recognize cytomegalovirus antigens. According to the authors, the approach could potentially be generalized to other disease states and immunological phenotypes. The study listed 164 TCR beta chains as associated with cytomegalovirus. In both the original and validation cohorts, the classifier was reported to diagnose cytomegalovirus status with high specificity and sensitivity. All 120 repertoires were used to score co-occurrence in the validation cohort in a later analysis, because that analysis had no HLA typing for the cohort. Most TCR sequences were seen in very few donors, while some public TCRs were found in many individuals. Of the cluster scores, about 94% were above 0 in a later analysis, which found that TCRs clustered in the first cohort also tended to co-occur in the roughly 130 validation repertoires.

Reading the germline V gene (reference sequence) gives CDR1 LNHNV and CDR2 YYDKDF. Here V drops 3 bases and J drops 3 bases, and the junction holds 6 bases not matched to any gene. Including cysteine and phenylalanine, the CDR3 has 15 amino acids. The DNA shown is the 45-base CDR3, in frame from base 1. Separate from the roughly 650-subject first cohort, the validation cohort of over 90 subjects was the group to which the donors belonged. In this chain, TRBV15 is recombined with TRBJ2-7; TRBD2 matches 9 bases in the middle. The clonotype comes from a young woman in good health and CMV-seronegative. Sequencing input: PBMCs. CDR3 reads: CATSSRGLASYEQYF. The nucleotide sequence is TGTGCCACCAGCAGCCGCGGACTAGCGAGCTACGAGCAGTACTTC.